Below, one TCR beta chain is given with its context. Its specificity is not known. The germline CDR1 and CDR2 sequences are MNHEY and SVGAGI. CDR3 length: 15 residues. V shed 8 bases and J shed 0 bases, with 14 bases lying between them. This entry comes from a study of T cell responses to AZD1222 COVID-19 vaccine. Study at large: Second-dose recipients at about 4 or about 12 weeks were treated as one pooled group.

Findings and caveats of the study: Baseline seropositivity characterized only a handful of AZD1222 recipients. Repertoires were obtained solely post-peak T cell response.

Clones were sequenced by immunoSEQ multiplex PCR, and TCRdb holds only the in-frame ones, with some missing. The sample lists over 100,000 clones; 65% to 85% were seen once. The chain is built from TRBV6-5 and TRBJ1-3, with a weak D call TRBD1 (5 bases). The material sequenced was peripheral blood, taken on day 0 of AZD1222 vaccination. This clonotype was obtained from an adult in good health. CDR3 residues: CASFQQAGSGNTIYF. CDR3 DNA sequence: TGTGCCAGCTTCCAACAGGCCGGCTCTGGAAACACCATATATTTT.